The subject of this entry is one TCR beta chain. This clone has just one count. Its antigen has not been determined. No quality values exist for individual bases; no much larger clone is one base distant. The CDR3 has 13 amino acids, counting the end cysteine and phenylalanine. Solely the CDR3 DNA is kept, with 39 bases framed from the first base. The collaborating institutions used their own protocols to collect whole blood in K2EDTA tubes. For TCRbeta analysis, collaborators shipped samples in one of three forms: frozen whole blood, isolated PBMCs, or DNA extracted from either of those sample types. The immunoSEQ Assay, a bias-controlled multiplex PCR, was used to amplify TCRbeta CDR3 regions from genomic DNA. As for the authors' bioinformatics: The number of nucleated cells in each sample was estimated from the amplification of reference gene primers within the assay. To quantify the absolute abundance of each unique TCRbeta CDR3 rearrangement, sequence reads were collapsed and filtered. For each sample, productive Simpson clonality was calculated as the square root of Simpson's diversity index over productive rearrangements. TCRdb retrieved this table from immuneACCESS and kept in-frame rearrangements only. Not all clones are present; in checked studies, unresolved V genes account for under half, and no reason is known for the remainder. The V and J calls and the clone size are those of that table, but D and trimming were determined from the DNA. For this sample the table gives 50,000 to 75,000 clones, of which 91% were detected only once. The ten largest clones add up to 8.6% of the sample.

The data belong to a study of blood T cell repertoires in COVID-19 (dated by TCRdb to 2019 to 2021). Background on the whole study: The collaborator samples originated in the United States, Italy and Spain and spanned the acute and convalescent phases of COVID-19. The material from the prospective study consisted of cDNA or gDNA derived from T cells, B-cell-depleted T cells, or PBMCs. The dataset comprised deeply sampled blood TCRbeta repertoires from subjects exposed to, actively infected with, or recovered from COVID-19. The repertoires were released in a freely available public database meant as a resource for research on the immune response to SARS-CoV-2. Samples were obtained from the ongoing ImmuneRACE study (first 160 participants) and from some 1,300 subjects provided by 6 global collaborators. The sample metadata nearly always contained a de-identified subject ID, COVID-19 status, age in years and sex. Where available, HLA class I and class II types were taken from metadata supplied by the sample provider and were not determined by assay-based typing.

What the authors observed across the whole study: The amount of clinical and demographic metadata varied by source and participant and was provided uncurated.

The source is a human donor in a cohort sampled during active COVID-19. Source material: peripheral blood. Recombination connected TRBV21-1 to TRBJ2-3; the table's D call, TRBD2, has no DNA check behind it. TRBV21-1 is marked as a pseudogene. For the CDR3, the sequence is CASSREGTDTQYF. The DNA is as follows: TGTGCCAGCAGCAGGGAGGGCACAGATACGCAGTATTTT.